These T cell receptor beta chains were read from a single sample in a study of circulating CD8 cells and anti-PD-1 response in melanoma. TCRdb recomputed calls from the reads with MiXCR, one row per CDR3 protein. The data hold roughly 500 distinct CDR3 sequences, with about 12% observed a single time. The source material was CD8+ T cells from PBMCs, sampled at baseline or after one month of anti-PD-1 therapy (not recorded which). These receptors were collected from a human donor with melanoma. CDR3s include the opening cysteine and the closing phenylalanine or tryptophan. Fields, in order: clone size, J gene, V gene, D gene, CDR3 protein, CDR3 DNA. A D gene is named only where the DNA matches it firmly. Size is omitted from some rows. Given values are once, few, many or a class for expanded clones.

few	TRBJ1-5	TRBV30	TRBD1	CAWTAGGNNQPQHF	TGTGCCTGGACGGCAGGGGGAAACAATCAGCCCCAGCATTTT
medium-sized	TRBJ1-1	TRBV18	.	CASSPGGDTEAFF	TGTGCCAGCTCACCAGGAGGGGACACTGAAGCTTTCTTT
hyperexpanded	TRBJ2-2	TRBV24-1	TRBD1	CATSSIGTGTMTNTGELFF	TGTGCCACCTCGTCCATCGGGACAGGGACTATGACGAACACCGGGGAGCTGTTTTTT
medium-sized	TRBJ1-1	TRBV24-1	.	CAARTGNTEAFF	TGTGCCGCCAGGACGGGAAACACTGAAGCTTTCTTT
medium-sized	TRBJ1-1	TRBV12-3/TRBV12-4	TRBD1	CASSLGDREITEAFF	TGTGCCAGCAGTTTGGGGGACAGGGAGATTACTGAAGCTTTCTTT
medium-sized	TRBJ2-7	TRBV28	.	CASSFMATSSYEQYF	TGTGCCAGCAGTTTCATGGCCACGAGCTCCTACGAGCAGTACTTC
large	TRBJ2-3	TRBV15	TRBD1	CATSSLRGYAGTDTQYF	TGTGCCACCAGCTCCCTCAGGGGGTACGCAGGCACAGATACGCAGTATTTT
.	TRBJ2-7	TRBV28	.	CASRGQTRTYEQYF	TGTGCCAGTCGAGGACAGACCCGAACCTACGAGCAGTACTTC
large	TRBJ2-3	TRBV28	.	CASTQPPWGSSTDTQYF	TGTGCCAGCACCCAGCCGCCATGGGGGTCTAGCACAGATACGCAGTATTTT
.	TRBJ2-7	TRBV5-5	.	CASRTGNSYEQYF	TGTGCCAGCAGAACAGGCAACTCCTACGAGCAGTACTTC
large	TRBJ1-6	TRBV6-6	.	CATDLSGQYNSPLHF	TGTGCCACCGACCTCTCCGGACAGTATAATTCACCCCTCCACTTT
medium-sized	TRBJ2-3	TRBV9	TRBD1	CASSLGQVFTDTQYF	TGTGCCAGCAGTCTGGGACAGGTGTTCACAGATACGCAGTATTTT
medium-sized	TRBJ2-1	TRBV7-8	.	CASRTGSSYNEQFF	TGTGCCAGCCGAACAGGGAGCTCCTACAATGAGCAGTTCTTC
once	TRBJ2-1	TRBV6-2/TRBV6-3	.	CASSYEDGYYNEQFF	TGTGCCAGCAGTTACGAGGACGGGTACTACAATGAGCAGTTCTTC
few	TRBJ2-7	TRBV28	TRBD2	CASTPGGFERYF	TGTGCCAGCACCCCGGGGGGGTTCGAGCGGTACTTC
medium-sized	TRBJ1-1	TRBV7-9	.	CASSVQGQPNTEAFF	TGTGCCAGCAGCGTCCAAGGACAACCGAACACTGAAGCTTTCTTT
large	TRBJ1-1	TRBV28	.	CASSFLGGGTEAFF	TGTGCCAGCAGTTTTTTAGGGGGGGGCACTGAAGCTTTCTTT
medium-sized	TRBJ1-6	TRBV28	.	CASSSGTGDSPLHF	TGTGCCAGCAGTTCCGGCACCGGGGATTCACCCCTCCACTTT
.	TRBJ2-5	TRBV14	.	CASSQSPGGTQCF	TGTGCCAGCAGCCAGTCGCCCGGAGGGACCCAGTGCTTC
medium-sized	TRBJ1-6	TRBV7-2	.	CASSWLKGQSPLHF	TGTGCCAGCAGCTGGCTCAAAGGCCAATCACCCCTCCACTTT
once	TRBJ2-3	TRBV28	.	CASSPSGLRADTQYF	TGTGCCAGCAGTCCTTCGGGGTTGAGGGCAGATACGCAGTATTTT
medium-sized	TRBJ2-7	TRBV4-3	.	CASSQEPQDSYEQYF	TGCGCCAGCAGCCAAGAACCCCAGGACTCCTACGAGCAGTACTTC
.	TRBJ2-1	TRBV20-1	TRBD1	CSARDRPTYNEQFF	TGCAGTGCTAGGGACAGGCCCACATACAATGAGCAGTTCTTC
.	TRBJ2-5	TRBV7-3	.	CANSPEQGGETQYF	TGTGCCAACAGCCCCGAACAGGGCGGGGAGACCCAGTACTTC
.	TRBJ2-7	TRBV28	.	CASGLSGASGLYEQYF	TGTGCCAGCGGTTTGTCGGGGGCCTCGGGGCTCTACGAGCAGTACTTC
medium-sized	TRBJ1-5	TRBV19	.	CASSIFGGSGQPQHF	TGTGCCAGTAGTATTTTTGGCGGCTCGGGGCAGCCCCAGCATTTT
.	TRBJ2-3	TRBV19	TRBD2	CASSVASGSTDTQYF	TGTGCCAGTAGTGTGGCTAGCGGTAGCACAGATACGCAGTATTTT
.	TRBJ2-1	TRBV2	.	CASSARDPYNKQSF	TGTGCCAGCAGTGCCCGGGACCCGTACAATAAGCAGTCCTTC
medium-sized	TRBJ2-2	TRBV29-1	.	CSANGRENTGELFF	TGCAGCGCTAACGGACGTGAGAACACCGGGGAGCTGTTTTTT
medium-sized	TRBJ2-2	TRBV23-1	TRBD1	CASSHLDRGVNTGELFF	TGCGCCAGCAGTCATCTGGACAGGGGCGTGAACACCGGGGAGCTGTTTTTT
medium-sized	TRBJ2-1	TRBV28	.	CASRPDSYNEQFF	TGTGCCAGCAGGCCAGACAGCTACAATGAGCAGTTCTTC
.	TRBJ1-5	TRBV27	TRBD1	CASSLWSTGGQPQHF	TGTGCCAGCAGTTTATGGTCGACAGGGGGTCAGCCCCAGCATTTT
medium-sized	TRBJ2-2	TRBV29-1	.	CSVEAGNTGELFF	TGCAGCGTTGAAGCCGGGAACACCGGGGAGCTGTTTTTT
medium-sized	TRBJ2-1	TRBV20-1	.	CSAHGRRYNEQFF	TGCAGTGCCCACGGACGGAGATACAATGAGCAGTTCTTC
medium-sized	TRBJ2-7	TRBV27	.	CASSLSTAGSYEQYF	TGTGCCAGCAGTTTATCGACAGCGGGCTCCTACGAGCAGTACTTC
medium-sized	TRBJ2-2	TRBV28	.	CAGHTGELFF	TGTGCCGGCCACACCGGGGAGCTGTTTTTT
large	TRBJ1-1	TRBV14	.	CASSQRDEIMNTEAFF	TGTGCCAGCAGCCAGCGGGACGAAATCATGAACACTGAAGCTTTCTTT
large	TRBJ1-1	TRBV27	.	CASSLSLGSRTVAFF	TGTGCCAGCAGTTTATCTCTGGGGAGTAGGACGGTGGCTTTCTTT
medium-sized	TRBJ2-2	TRBV7-3	.	CASSLDLGHHPDTGELFF	TGTGCCAGCAGCTTGGACCTGGGACACCACCCTGACACCGGGGAGCTGTTTTTT
large	TRBJ2-1	TRBV19	TRBD2	CASASGEGNEQFF	TGTGCCAGTGCTAGCGGAGAAGGAAATGAGCAGTTCTTC
.	TRBJ1-1	TRBV29-1	TRBD1	CSVAGGKNTEAFF	TGCAGCGTTGCAGGGGGCAAGAACACTGAAGCTTTCTTT
medium-sized	TRBJ2-7	TRBV27	TRBD1	CASAGQGITYEQYF	TGTGCCAGCGCCGGACAGGGGATTACCTACGAGCAGTACTTC
large	TRBJ2-7	TRBV19	.	CASSGGSWGQYF	TGTGCCAGTAGTGGAGGATCCTGGGGGCAGTACTTC